This T cell receptor (beta chain) comes out of a study of identical twins. The V and J ends lost 7 bases and 3 bases, in that order; junction bases with no gene match: 10. This CDR3 region has 15 residues. This clonotype was counted ten times or more. Each CDR3 protein gets one entry after TCRdb re-called the 5' RACE reads with MiXCR. The data contain roughly 570,000 distinct CDR3 sequences, around 9.6% of them singletons. This sample was shared with a second study, whose subject was yellow fever vaccine responses in identical twins.

Sequenced material: PBMCs. The source of this sequence is a woman under 30 in good health. The chain uses TRBV12-3 or TRBV12-4 and TRBJ2-3; 7 bases agree with TRBD2. The CDR3 coding sequence is TGTGCCAGCAAGATAGCGGGCGGCAGGACAGATACGCAGTATTTT. Its protein is CASKIAGGRTDTQYF.